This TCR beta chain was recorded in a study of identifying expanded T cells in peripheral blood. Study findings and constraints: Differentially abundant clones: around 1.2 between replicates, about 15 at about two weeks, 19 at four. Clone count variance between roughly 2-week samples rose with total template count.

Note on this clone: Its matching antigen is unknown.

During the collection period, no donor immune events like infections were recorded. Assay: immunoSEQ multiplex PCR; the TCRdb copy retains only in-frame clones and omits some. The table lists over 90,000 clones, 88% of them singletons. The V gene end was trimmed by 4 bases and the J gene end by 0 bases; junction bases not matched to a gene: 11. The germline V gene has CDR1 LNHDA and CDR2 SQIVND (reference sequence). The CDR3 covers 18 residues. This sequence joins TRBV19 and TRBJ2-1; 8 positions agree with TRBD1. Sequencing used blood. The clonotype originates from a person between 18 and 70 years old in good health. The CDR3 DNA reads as TGTGCCAGTAGTACCAGGGGGCGGGCCGGGAGCTCCTACAATGAGCAGTTCTTC. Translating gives CASSTRGRAGSSYNEQFF.